This T cell receptor beta chain appears in the sequencing data of a study of blood T cell repertoires in COVID-19. Study in general: PBMCs, B-cell-depleted T cells, or T cells provided the cDNA or gDNA that made up the material.

Here immunoSEQ multiplex PCR was the method, and the copy in TCRdb shows in-frame clones only, minus some. This table holds about 68,000 clones, 86% found once. This CDR3 has 15 amino acids. In germline, CDR1 is SGHRS, CDR2 YFSETQ. V dropped 0 bases and J dropped 7 bases, with 15 bases sitting between them. The V and J genes are TRBV5-1 and TRBJ2-3; possible D gene TRBD2, 7 bases. This sequence was found in a man aged 50 to 60 with acute or convalescent COVID-19. Input material: peripheral blood. CDR3 amino acids: CASSLDGGAPNTQYF. As DNA, the CDR3 is TGCGCCAGCAGCTTGGATGGGGGGGCCCCTAATACGCAGTATTTT.